A selection of T cell receptor beta chains follows, all from one sample in a study of T cells in Graves' hyperthyroidism and ophthalmopathy. TCRdb re-called the multiplex PCR reads with MiXCR, one entry per CDR3 protein. The repertoire holds approximately 520,000 distinct CDR3 sequences, roughly a quarter seen once, with about 10% in the top ten. Sequencing used blood. The source is a woman aged 30 to 39 with Graves' ophthalmopathy. The CDR3 runs from the conserved cysteine through the conserved F or W. The order of the fields is CDR3 DNA, CDR3 protein, clone size, D gene, V gene, J gene. The D gene is left open where the match is weak. Clone size appears in some rows only: once, few, many, or a class for an expanded clone.

CDR3nt: TGTGCCGATGAGGGACAGGGGTGCTACACCTTC
CDR3aa: CADEGQGCYTF
abundance: -
d_gene: TRBD1
v_gene: TRBV2
j_gene: TRBJ1-2

CDR3nt: TGCGCCAGCAGTCGAATCCCTACAGGCTTAGAGACCCAGTACTTC
CDR3aa: CASSRIPTGLETQYF
abundance: -
d_gene: -
v_gene: TRBV11-2
j_gene: TRBJ2-5

CDR3nt: TGCAGTGCTAGTCAGAGCAACCAAGAGACCCAGTACTTC
CDR3aa: CSASQSNQETQYF
abundance: many
d_gene: -
v_gene: TRBV20-1
j_gene: TRBJ2-5

CDR3nt: TGTGCCAGCAGTTTGGAACACAGGGCAGCTTTCTTT
CDR3aa: CASSLEHRAAFF
abundance: many
d_gene: -
v_gene: TRBV28
j_gene: TRBJ1-1

CDR3nt: TGTGCCAGCAGTTCCAGGGAGAAAGGGAACACTGAAGCTTTCTTT
CDR3aa: CASSSREKGNTEAFF
abundance: -
d_gene: -
v_gene: TRBV12-3/TRBV12-4
j_gene: TRBJ1-1

CDR3nt: TGTGCCAGCTCACCGACGATAAATATCCGGACGGACTATAGCAATCAGCCCCAGCATTTT
CDR3aa: CASSPTINIRTDYSNQPQHF
abundance: -
d_gene: -
v_gene: TRBV18
j_gene: TRBJ1-5

CDR3nt: TGTGCCAGCAGCGGGGGGACAGTGGGCTACGAGCAGTACTTC
CDR3aa: CASSGGTVGYEQYF
abundance: few
d_gene: -
v_gene: TRBV3-1
j_gene: TRBJ2-7

CDR3nt: TGTGCCAGCAGTTACTCGTCCGGGACCGAGTATGGCTACACCTTC
CDR3aa: CASSYSSGTEYGYTF
abundance: many
d_gene: -
v_gene: TRBV6-5
j_gene: TRBJ1-2

CDR3nt: TGTGCCAGCAGCTCCCCTCGGACAGGGCGCCCCCACGAGCAGTACTTC
CDR3aa: CASSSPRTGRPHEQYF
abundance: -
d_gene: TRBD1
v_gene: TRBV6-1
j_gene: TRBJ2-7

CDR3nt: TGTGCCAGCAGTTACGGCAGGGGGCTCGACTACACCTTC
CDR3aa: CASSYGRGLDYTF
abundance: -
d_gene: TRBD1
v_gene: TRBV6-5
j_gene: TRBJ1-2

CDR3nt: TGTGCCAGCAGCCAGGAGACAGGGGGCTCTGAAGCTTTCTTT
CDR3aa: CASSQETGGSEAFF
abundance: -
d_gene: TRBD1
v_gene: TRBV3-1
j_gene: TRBJ1-1

CDR3nt: TGTGCCAGCAGCTTAGAAACAGGGGGCGAAGGGTATGGCTACACCTTC
CDR3aa: CASSLETGGEGYGYTF
abundance: many
d_gene: TRBD1
v_gene: TRBV7-9
j_gene: TRBJ1-2

CDR3nt: TGTGCCAGCACCTTCCAGAGCTCTGGGGCCAACGTCCTGACTTTC
CDR3aa: CASTFQSSGANVLTF
abundance: many
d_gene: -
v_gene: TRBV6-2/TRBV6-3
j_gene: TRBJ2-6

CDR3nt: TGTGCCAGCACGCCAGGGGGCCCCGTCTATGGCTACACCTTC
CDR3aa: CASTPGGPVYGYTF
abundance: many
d_gene: TRBD1
v_gene: TRBV6-1
j_gene: TRBJ1-2

CDR3nt: TGCAGTGCTAGAGAGGGAGCTCGGGAGCAGTACTTC
CDR3aa: CSAREGAREQYF
abundance: many
d_gene: -
v_gene: TRBV20-1
j_gene: TRBJ2-7

CDR3nt: TGTGCCTGGAGTAGGGTTCGGACTAGCGGCCGGGGAACCGGCGAGCAGTACTTC
CDR3aa: CAWSRVRTSGRGTGEQYF
abundance: many
d_gene: TRBD2
v_gene: TRBV30
j_gene: TRBJ2-7

CDR3nt: TGTGCCAGCAGTTTGGAATGGAATCAGCCCCAGCATTTT
CDR3aa: CASSLEWNQPQHF
abundance: -
d_gene: -
v_gene: TRBV12-3/TRBV12-4
j_gene: TRBJ1-5

CDR3nt: TGTGCCAGCACCGGAGGACAGGGGTCGGGCAATCAGCCCCAGCATTTT
CDR3aa: CASTGGQGSGNQPQHF
abundance: -
d_gene: TRBD1
v_gene: TRBV2
j_gene: TRBJ1-5

CDR3nt: TGCAGTGCTAGCGACGGCGGGGGGCCGGGGGACATGCAGTACTTC
CDR3aa: CSASDGGGPGDMQYF
abundance: few
d_gene: TRBD2
v_gene: TRBV20-1
j_gene: TRBJ2-7

CDR3nt: TGCGCCAGCAATAGCGGGGGGGACACCGGGGAGCTGTTTTTT
CDR3aa: CASNSGGDTGELFF
abundance: many
d_gene: TRBD2
v_gene: TRBV10-1
j_gene: TRBJ2-2

CDR3nt: TGTGCCAGCAGTGTTCGGTTGCTGGAGACCCAGTACTTC
CDR3aa: CASSVRLLETQYF
abundance: -
d_gene: -
v_gene: TRBV6-1
j_gene: TRBJ2-5

CDR3nt: TGCGCCAGCAGCTCGGACAACGCCTACGAGCAGTACTTC
CDR3aa: CASSSDNAYEQYF
abundance: -
d_gene: -
v_gene: TRBV5-1
j_gene: TRBJ2-7

CDR3nt: TGTGCCAGCAGTTACAGTAGGGGGGACGAGCAGTACTTC
CDR3aa: CASSYSRGDEQYF
abundance: many
d_gene: -
v_gene: TRBV6-5
j_gene: TRBJ2-7

CDR3nt: TGTGCCTGGGAGGGACAGGGAATTTCTGGGGCCAACGTCCTGACTTTC
CDR3aa: CAWEGQGISGANVLTF
abundance: -
d_gene: TRBD1
v_gene: TRBV30
j_gene: TRBJ2-6

CDR3nt: TGTGCCAGCAGCGCCGGGGTATCCAAAAACATTAAGTACTTC
CDR3aa: CASSAGVSKNIKYF
abundance: few
d_gene: -
v_gene: TRBV6-1
j_gene: TRBJ2-4

CDR3nt: TGCGCCAGCAGCTTGCCTCTGACAGGGGCAGTCGACTATGGCTACACCTTC
CDR3aa: CASSLPLTGAVDYGYTF
abundance: few
d_gene: TRBD1
v_gene: TRBV5-1
j_gene: TRBJ1-2

CDR3nt: TGTGCCACGACAGGGGAGTACCAAGAGACCCAGTACTTC
CDR3aa: CATTGEYQETQYF
abundance: few
d_gene: TRBD1
v_gene: TRBV6-1
j_gene: TRBJ2-5

CDR3nt: TGTGCCACCAGCAGGGGGAAACTAGGCGAGCAGTACTTC
CDR3aa: CATSRGKLGEQYF
abundance: few
d_gene: -
v_gene: TRBV15
j_gene: TRBJ2-7

CDR3nt: TGCGCCAGCCGCCCGGTGGGACAGGCGACCTACGAGCAGTACTTC
CDR3aa: CASRPVGQATYEQYF
abundance: many
d_gene: TRBD1
v_gene: TRBV5-1
j_gene: TRBJ2-7

CDR3nt: TGTGCCAGCAGACTGCAGAACCACTATGGCTACACCTTC
CDR3aa: CASRLQNHYGYTF
abundance: -
d_gene: -
v_gene: TRBV6-1
j_gene: TRBJ1-2

CDR3nt: TGCAGTGCTGTCTCCCGGGACAGTACCTATAGCAATCAGCCCCAGCATTTT
CDR3aa: CSAVSRDSTYSNQPQHF
abundance: few
d_gene: TRBD1
v_gene: TRBV20-1
j_gene: TRBJ1-5

CDR3nt: TGTGCCAGCAGTGGACAGGGAAACCAAGAGACCCAGTACTTC
CDR3aa: CASSGQGNQETQYF
abundance: many
d_gene: TRBD1
v_gene: TRBV6-1
j_gene: TRBJ2-5

CDR3nt: TGTGCCAGCAGTTATTCAAGGACCCCAGAGACCCAGTACTTC
CDR3aa: CASSYSRTPETQYF
abundance: -
d_gene: -
v_gene: TRBV6-2/TRBV6-3
j_gene: TRBJ2-5

CDR3nt: TGTGCCAGCAGCTTAGAGAGGTGGGGGGCCAAGAACACTGAAGCTTTCTTT
CDR3aa: CASSLERWGAKNTEAFF
abundance: many
d_gene: -
v_gene: TRBV7-9
j_gene: TRBJ1-1

CDR3nt: TGTGCCAGCAGGGGAAGACTCGTCTCCTACGAGCAGTACTTC
CDR3aa: CASRGRLVSYEQYF
abundance: many
d_gene: -
v_gene: TRBV27
j_gene: TRBJ2-7

CDR3nt: TGTGCCAGCAGTTTAGCTCAGACTGGAAACACCATATATTTT
CDR3aa: CASSLAQTGNTIYF
abundance: many
d_gene: -
v_gene: TRBV12-3/TRBV12-4
j_gene: TRBJ1-3

CDR3nt: TGTGCCACCAGTGACTTCGGACAGGGGCTCACAGAGACCCAGTACTTC
CDR3aa: CATSDFGQGLTETQYF
abundance: many
d_gene: TRBD1
v_gene: TRBV24-1
j_gene: TRBJ2-5

CDR3nt: TGTGCCAGCAGTTACGGTGGGGTTAGGACACCCCTCCACTTT
CDR3aa: CASSYGGVRTPLHF
abundance: few
d_gene: -
v_gene: TRBV6-5
j_gene: TRBJ1-6

CDR3nt: TGTGCCTCCCTTCGGGGTAATAGCAATCAGCCCCAGCATTTT
CDR3aa: CASLRGNSNQPQHF
abundance: -
d_gene: -
v_gene: TRBV12-3/TRBV12-4
j_gene: TRBJ1-5

CDR3nt: TGTGCCAGCAGAGGGACCGCCGGTGGGACTGAAGCTTTCTTT
CDR3aa: CASRGTAGGTEAFF
abundance: -
d_gene: -
v_gene: TRBV27
j_gene: TRBJ1-1

CDR3nt: TGTGCCAGCAGCTTATTGGGACTAGCGGGATTGGGCGAGCAGTACTTC
CDR3aa: CASSLLGLAGLGEQYF
abundance: -
d_gene: TRBD2
v_gene: TRBV11-2
j_gene: TRBJ2-7

CDR3nt: TGTGCCAGCAGTCCCCGGGTGGTTGAACGAGAGCAGTACTTC
CDR3aa: CASSPRVVEREQYF
abundance: many
d_gene: -
v_gene: TRBV27
j_gene: TRBJ2-7

CDR3nt: TGCGCCAGCAGCGCGGGACTAGCGGGAGGACCACTTACTAATCCCTACGAGCAGTACTTC
CDR3aa: CASSAGLAGGPLTNPYEQYF
abundance: -
d_gene: TRBD2
v_gene: TRBV5-1
j_gene: TRBJ2-7

CDR3nt: TGTGCCAGCAGCTTAACCGGGACGGCTGGCAGGGGGCAAGAGACCCAGTACTTC
CDR3aa: CASSLTGTAGRGQETQYF
abundance: -
d_gene: TRBD1
v_gene: TRBV7-3
j_gene: TRBJ2-5

CDR3nt: TGTGCCAGCAGTTTTTACAGGGACAGGGGGAACTATGGCTACACCTTC
CDR3aa: CASSFYRDRGNYGYTF
abundance: many
d_gene: TRBD1
v_gene: TRBV12-3/TRBV12-4
j_gene: TRBJ1-2

CDR3nt: TGTGCCAGTAGTTTCGGTCGGGACAGGGAGGATTCTCGCAATCAGCCCCAGCATTTT
CDR3aa: CASSFGRDREDSRNQPQHF
abundance: many
d_gene: TRBD1
v_gene: TRBV19
j_gene: TRBJ1-5

CDR3nt: TGCAGTGCTAGAGGGGGAAACACCATATATTTT
CDR3aa: CSARGGNTIYF
abundance: many
d_gene: -
v_gene: TRBV20-1
j_gene: TRBJ1-3

CDR3nt: TGCGCCAGCAGTGAGGGGGCGTGGGCTTTCTTT
CDR3aa: CASSEGAWAFF
abundance: -
d_gene: TRBD1
v_gene: TRBV5-1
j_gene: TRBJ1-1

CDR3nt: TGTGCCAGCAGTGCCGGACAGGGGTATCAGCCCCAGCATTTT
CDR3aa: CASSAGQGYQPQHF
abundance: many
d_gene: TRBD1
v_gene: TRBV28
j_gene: TRBJ1-5

CDR3nt: TGTGCCAGCAGTTTAGAGGGACAGGGGTACACTGAAGCTTTCTTT
CDR3aa: CASSLEGQGYTEAFF
abundance: few
d_gene: TRBD1
v_gene: TRBV12-3/TRBV12-4
j_gene: TRBJ1-1

CDR3nt: TGTGCCAGCAGTTTATATTCGGGGGGTGGCTACACCTTC
CDR3aa: CASSLYSGGGYTF
abundance: many
d_gene: -
v_gene: TRBV27
j_gene: TRBJ1-2

CDR3nt: TGTGCCAGCAGCTGGGACAGGGACGGGACCGGGGAGCTGTTTTTT
CDR3aa: CASSWDRDGTGELFF
abundance: many
d_gene: TRBD1
v_gene: TRBV7-2
j_gene: TRBJ2-2

CDR3nt: TGTGCCAGCACCGAGGGGACAGGTACCTACGAGCAGTACTTC
CDR3aa: CASTEGTGTYEQYF
abundance: many
d_gene: TRBD1
v_gene: TRBV7-9
j_gene: TRBJ2-7

CDR3nt: TGTGCCAGCAGTTTTTCATTGTTAGAGACCCAGTACTTC
CDR3aa: CASSFSLLETQYF
abundance: many
d_gene: -
v_gene: TRBV6-5
j_gene: TRBJ2-5

CDR3nt: TGTGCCAGCAGTGCCCCGAGCTCTGGGGCCAACGTCCTGACTTTC
CDR3aa: CASSAPSSGANVLTF
abundance: -
d_gene: -
v_gene: TRBV2
j_gene: TRBJ2-6

CDR3nt: TGTGCCTGGAGTGGGGGGGCCGGGGCCAACGTCCTGACTTTC
CDR3aa: CAWSGGAGANVLTF
abundance: many
d_gene: -
v_gene: TRBV30
j_gene: TRBJ2-6

CDR3nt: TGTGCCTGGACTAGATTACCCGGGACAGGGAACACCGGGGAGCTGTTTTTT
CDR3aa: CAWTRLPGTGNTGELFF
abundance: many
d_gene: TRBD1
v_gene: TRBV30
j_gene: TRBJ2-2

CDR3nt: TGTGCCAGCAGTACGGGCTGGCAGGTAAACACTGAAGCTTTCTTT
CDR3aa: CASSTGWQVNTEAFF
abundance: many
d_gene: -
v_gene: TRBV6-1
j_gene: TRBJ1-1

CDR3nt: TGTGCCACCAGCAGAGACCGCGGGGGCTCCGTGACCCAGTACTTC
CDR3aa: CATSRDRGGSVTQYF
abundance: -
d_gene: -
v_gene: TRBV15
j_gene: TRBJ2-5